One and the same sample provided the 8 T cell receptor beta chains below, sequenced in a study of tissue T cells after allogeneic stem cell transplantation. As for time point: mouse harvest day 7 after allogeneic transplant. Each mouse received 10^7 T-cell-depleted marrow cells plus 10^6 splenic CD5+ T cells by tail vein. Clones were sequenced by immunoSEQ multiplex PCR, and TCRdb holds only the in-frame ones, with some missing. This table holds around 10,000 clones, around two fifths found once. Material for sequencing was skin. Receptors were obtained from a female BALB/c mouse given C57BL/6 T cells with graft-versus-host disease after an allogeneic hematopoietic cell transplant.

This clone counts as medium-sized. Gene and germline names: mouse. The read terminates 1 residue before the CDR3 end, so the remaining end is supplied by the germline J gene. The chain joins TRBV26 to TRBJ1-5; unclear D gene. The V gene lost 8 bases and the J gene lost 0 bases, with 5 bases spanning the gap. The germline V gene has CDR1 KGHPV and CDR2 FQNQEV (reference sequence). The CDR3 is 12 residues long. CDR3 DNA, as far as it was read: TGTGCCAGCCTTTATAACAACCAGGCTCCGCTT. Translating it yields CASLYNNQAPL. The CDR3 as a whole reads CASLYNNQAPLF.

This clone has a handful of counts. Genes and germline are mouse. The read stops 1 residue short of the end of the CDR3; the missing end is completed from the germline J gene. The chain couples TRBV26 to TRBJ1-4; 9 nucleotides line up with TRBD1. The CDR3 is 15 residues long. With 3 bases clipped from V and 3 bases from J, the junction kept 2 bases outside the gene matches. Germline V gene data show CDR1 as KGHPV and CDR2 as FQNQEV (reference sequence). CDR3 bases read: TGTGCCAGCAGTCTACAGGGGGCCCCCAACGAAAGATTATTT. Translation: CASSLQGAPNERLF. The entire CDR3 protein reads CASSLQGAPNERLFF.

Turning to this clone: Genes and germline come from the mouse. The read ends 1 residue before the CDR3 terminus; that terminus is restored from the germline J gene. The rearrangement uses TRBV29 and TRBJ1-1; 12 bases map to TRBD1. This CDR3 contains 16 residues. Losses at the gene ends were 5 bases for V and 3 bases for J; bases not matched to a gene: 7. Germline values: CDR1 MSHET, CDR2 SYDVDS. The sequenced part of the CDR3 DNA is TGTGCTAGCAGTACCAGGGACAGGGGGCGGGACACAGAAGTCTTC. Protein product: CASSTRDRGRDTEVF. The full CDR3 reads CASSTRDRGRDTEVFF.

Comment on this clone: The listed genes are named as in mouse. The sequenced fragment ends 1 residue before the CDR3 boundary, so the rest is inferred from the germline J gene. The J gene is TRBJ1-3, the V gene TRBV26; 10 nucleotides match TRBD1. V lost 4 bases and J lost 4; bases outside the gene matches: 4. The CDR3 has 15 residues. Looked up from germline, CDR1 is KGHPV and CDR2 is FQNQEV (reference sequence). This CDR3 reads CASSPPGQGGNTLYF. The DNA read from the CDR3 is TGTGCCAGCAGTCCTCCGGGACAGGGGGGAAATACGCTCTAT.

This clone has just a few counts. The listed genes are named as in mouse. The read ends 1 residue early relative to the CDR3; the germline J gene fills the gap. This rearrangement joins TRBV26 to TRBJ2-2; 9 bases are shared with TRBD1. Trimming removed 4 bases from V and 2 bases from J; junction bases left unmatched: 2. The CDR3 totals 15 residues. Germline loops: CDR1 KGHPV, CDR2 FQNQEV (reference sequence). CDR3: CASSRDRANTGQLYF. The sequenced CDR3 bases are TGTGCCAGCAGTCGGGACAGGGCCAACACCGGGCAGCTCTAC.

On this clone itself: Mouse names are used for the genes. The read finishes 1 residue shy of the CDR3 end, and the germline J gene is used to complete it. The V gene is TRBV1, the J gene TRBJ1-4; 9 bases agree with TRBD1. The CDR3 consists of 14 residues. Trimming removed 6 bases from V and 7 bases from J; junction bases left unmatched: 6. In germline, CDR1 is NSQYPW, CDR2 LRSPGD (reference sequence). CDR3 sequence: CTCRRTGEFERLFF. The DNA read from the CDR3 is TGCACCTGCAGGAGGACAGGGGAATTCGAAAGATTATTT. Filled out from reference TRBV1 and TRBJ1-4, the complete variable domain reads VTLLEQNPRWRLVPRGQAVNLRCILKNSQYPWMSWYQQDLQKQLQWLFTLRSPGDKEVKSLPGADYLATRVTDTELRLQVANMSQGRTLYCTCRRTGEFERLFFGHGTKLSVL.

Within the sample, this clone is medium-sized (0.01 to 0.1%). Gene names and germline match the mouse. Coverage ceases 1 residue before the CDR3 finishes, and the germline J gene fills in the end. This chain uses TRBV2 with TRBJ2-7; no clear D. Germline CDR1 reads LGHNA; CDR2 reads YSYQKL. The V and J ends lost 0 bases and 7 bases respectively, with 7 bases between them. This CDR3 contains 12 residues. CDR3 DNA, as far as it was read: TGTGCCAGCAGCCAAGAGGGATGGGAACAGTAC. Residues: CASSQEGWEQY. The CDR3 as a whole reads CASSQEGWEQYF.

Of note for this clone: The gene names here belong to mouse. The sequenced part of the CDR3 DNA is TGCTCCAGCAGTCAGGGGGTAAACACCGGGCAGCTCTAC. Amino acid sequence: CSSSQGVNTGQLY. The CDR3 reads in full as CSSSQGVNTGQLYF. The rearrangement uses TRBV23 and TRBJ2-2. The read is 1 residue too short to cover the CDR3 end, so that end is filled in from the germline J gene. CDR3 size: 14 residues. Germline V gene data show CDR1 as KGHTA and CDR2 as FQNQQP.